This TCR beta chain was captured by sequencing in a study of cytomegalovirus exposure and HLA in healthy donors listed by TCRdb under 2017. Some background on the complete study: An earlier analysis of roughly 570 of the donors reported about 260 Gb of sequence data and approximately 120 million unique TCR beta sequences obtained from some 200 million T cells. An early release that covered roughly 600 HLA-typed donors contained approximately 290 gigabases of sequencing data and tens of millions of unique TCR sequences. The genetic ancestry cluster associated with self-reported Caucasian donors included roughly four fifths of the approximately 430 genotyped donors. The study was designed to test whether signatures of past pathogen exposure could be identified by cataloging public T cell receptors. Using immunosequencing, the study profiled T cell repertoires from 640 or so subjects and related those repertoires to cytomegalovirus serostatus. Along with the approximately 600-subject first cohort, a separate validation cohort of over a hundred different subjects was used. To predict cytomegalovirus infection status, the study brought together high-throughput TCR immunosequencing, statistical association of individual TCRs with disease status, and machine learning. To study patterns of TCR occurrence, a later analysis re-analyzed previously published TCR beta repertoires from 666 donors and added high-resolution HLA genotyping. In the later analysis, no new phenotypic data were used to find candidate immune exposures; instead, reliance was placed on TCR beta sequences and their occurrence across donors. An earlier analysis of 587 of the donors used high-throughput TCR beta sequencing to judge whether each TCR beta V gene segment behaved as functional or pseudogenic. Donor age, sex, ethnicity and CMV serostatus were compiled together with the repertoire data. In a later genetic analysis, genome-wide SNP genotypes for about three fifths of the roughly 670 donors were used, and that subset was treated as a discovery cohort. All discovery cohort repertoires had been generated on a single sequencing platform. HLA typing included class I and class II loci at four-digit resolution. Typing coverage differed by locus: A, B, C, DRB1 and DQB1 were typed in roughly 620-640 donors, DQA1 in approximately 520, DPA1 in over 600, and DPB1 in around 490. Four or five DR-DQ haplotypes were handled as single units for association and clustering, since linkage in the cohort was strong. Among 300 to 450 genotyped donors of the cohort, an average of approximately 240,000 unique TCR beta nucleotide sequences were sequenced per donor, approximately 20% of them non-productive.

The research as a whole found: Compared with equally common non-associated chains, HLA-associated TCR beta chains in a later analysis were more clonally expanded and had lower generation probabilities. In this cohort, only TCR beta chains were sequenced, and detectable features were limited by the absence of alpha or paired-chain data. V-gene and J-gene trimming of TCR beta chains was associated with a missense DCLRE1C variant in a later genetic analysis, and the association was replicated in an independent cohort. In a later analysis, the rate of TCR association differed among HLA loci, with DRB1 alleles having the most associated TCRs and HLA-C alleles having the fewest. At a false discovery rate of 0.05, a later analysis linked roughly 17,000 TCR beta sequences to specific HLA alleles. In vitro tests confirmed that a few of the cytomegalovirus-associated TCR beta chains recognize cytomegalovirus antigens. Across donors, most TCR sequences were observed very rarely, whereas some public TCRs were present in many individuals. Broadly in line with IMGT annotations, most TCR beta V segments showed up in productive rearrangements about 87% or about 30% of the time in an earlier analysis of some 590 of the donors. Presence/absence analyses assumed roughly uniform sequencing depth across donors, an assumption that may not hold. A later analysis found that most CMV-associated TCR beta chains appeared HLA-restricted, with HLA associations seemingly driven largely by CMV exposure. For the cohort, immune exposure information was limited to CMV serostatus. A later genetic analysis reported fewer N-insertions in productive TCRs among donors in an Asian-associated ancestry cluster than the approximately 700-donor mean. A further reported finding was that TCR beta sequences accurately predicted the HLA-A and HLA-B alleles for most subjects in the first cohort. Linkage disequilibrium might explain the correlated functional status among segregating V segments, but an unknown experimental factor could not be excluded. The study listed 164 TCR beta chains as associated with cytomegalovirus. Because some donors lacked HLA typing at each locus, the association tests relied only on the typed subset. Because counts were too low, some 16 rarely observed V segments, including chromosome 9 orphons, were excluded from the earlier analysis of around 640 of the donors. In a later analysis, several top co-occurrence clusters were reported to appear linked to parvovirus B19, influenza, CMV and Epstein-Barr virus. A cluster of highly shared sequence variants was judged likely to represent a technical artifact of the sequencing pipeline. According to the authors, the approach could potentially be generalized to other disease states and immunological phenotypes. Strong co-occurrence of HLA alleles, especially DR and DQ, made assigning TCR associations to individual alleles difficult. The classifier was reported to diagnose cytomegalovirus status with high specificity and sensitivity in both the original and validation cohorts.

In total, over 600 healthy bone marrow donors made up the cohort. At the time of sampling, every cohort member was nominally healthy, though immune exposures that went unrecorded were likely present. CMV serostatus was positive for 289 and negative for about 55% of the roughly 670 cohort members, and was not recorded for this donor. A peripheral blood sample was collected from each donor, and TCR beta sequencing was performed on peripheral blood mononuclear cells. The Qiagen DNeasy Blood Extraction Kit was used to extract genomic DNA from the blood cell samples. In the case of this clone: This receptor's antigen is unknown. No base quality information exists; no much larger clone differs at one position.

Libraries were constructed by the immunoSEQ multiplex PCR assay. For the multiplex PCR, a mixture combining 60 forward primers for TCR Vbeta segments and 13 reverse primers for TCR Jbeta segments was used. The CDR3 region of rearranged TCR beta genes was amplified from genomic DNA with a multiplex PCR assay. The Illumina HiSeq System was used to sequence the amplified TCR beta libraries as 87-base-pair reads. In the original analysis: Across the 500 to 700 repertoires, a later analysis counted 75 million to 90 million unique TCR beta chains, 8.5 million to 12 million of which were shared by at least two donors. Raw reads were error-corrected and collapsed into unique sequences with a nearest-neighbor algorithm that merged closely related sequences to remove PCR and sequencing errors. CDR3 sequences were aligned to IMGT reference sequences to assign V, D and J gene segments. For a sequence to be retained, a match of at least six nucleotides to both a V gene segment and a J gene segment was required. Rearrangements were classified as productive when the CDR3 lacked stop codons and remained in frame with V and J, and all other rearrangements were classified as non-productive. CDR3 was defined by IMGT convention, running from the second conserved V-encoded cysteine to the conserved J-encoded phenylalanine. The earlier analysis of some 600 of the donors excluded sequences that lacked an unambiguous match to a single V gene segment. In an earlier analysis of 450 to 750 of the donors, a V segment was called functional when productive rearrangements were above 56.7%, and segregating when the standard deviation between donors exceeded 5%. To diagnose cytomegalovirus status from the catalog of TCR beta chain sequences, a statistical classification framework was built. V and J gene assignment, in a later analysis, came from comparing TCR nucleotide sequences with IMGT/GENE-DB human TR gene sequences. A later analysis assigned CDR3 sequences and most-parsimonious VDJ recombination scenarios with the TCRdist pipeline. In a later analysis, each TCR beta chain was defined by its CDR3 amino acid sequence together with its V-gene family, and reads without a unique V-gene family were excluded. A later analysis removed 592 highly shared, low-generation-probability nucleotide sequences to deal with suspected cross-contamination and a sequencing artifact. A later analysis calculated a clonal expansion index for each public chain from normalized within-repertoire ranks of inferred template counts. Generation probabilities in a later analysis came from a VDJ recombination model fitted to out-of-frame rearrangements, and those results were checked against IGoR. In a later analysis, TCR-TCR, TCR-HLA and TCR-CMV co-occurrence was scored with hypergeometric tests, and a repertoire-size bias correction was applied to TCR pairs. False discovery rates were estimated in a later analysis by permuting HLA or CMV assignments 20 times. In a later analysis, co-occurring TCRs were grouped using DBSCAN, with TCRdist sequence similarity added in when clustering inside HLA-allele-positive subsets. For co-occurrence clustering, repertoires with fewer than 30,000 or more than 120,000 public chains were excluded, along with a handful of repertoires with anomalous nucleotide sharing. This is the immuneACCESS table as TCRdb keeps it, with only in-frame sequences that have V and J called. A part of the clones is gone; compared with another copy, unresolved V genes explain less than half, and the rest is unexplained. The V and J calls and clone size come from that table; D and trimming were worked out from the DNA. The sample records some 170,000 clones, 55% to 75% of which are singletons. Of the sample, under 2.5% falls within the top ten clones.

The specimen sequenced was PBMCs. This sequence originates from a human donor in good health.

For the CDR3, the sequence is CASSWDRVGGYTF. The nucleotide sequence is TGTGCCAGCAGTTGGGACAGGGTGGGAGGCTACACCTTC. Recombination joined TRBV28 with TRBJ1-2, with 9 bases aligning to TRBD1. Via the germline V gene, CDR1 is MDHEN and CDR2 SYDVKM. The CDR3 contains 13 residues, cysteine and phenylalanine counted. Just CDR3 DNA is preserved here, 39 bases in frame from base 1. The germline V end is reduced by 4 bases and the J end by 8 bases; junction bases left unmatched: 5.